This T cell receptor (beta chain) was sequenced during a study of radiation and T cells in renal cell carcinoma. Time point: blood 4 weeks post-SBRT, at nephrectomy. Specified treatment: 15 Gy SBRT to primary tumor, nephrectomy 4 weeks later. Nephrectomy followed 15 Gy stereotactic body radiation by 4 weeks. Trimming stripped 6 bases from V and 0 bases from J, with 21 bases between. Germline-derived CDR1 and CDR2 are MDHEN and SYDVKM. The CDR3 has 19 amino acids. Sequencing used immunoSEQ multiplex PCR; TCRdb keeps in-frame clones, though not all of them. The sample lists approximately 80,000 clones; 80% to 90% were seen once.

J is TRBJ1-6 and V is TRBV28; possible D gene TRBD1, 5 bases. This TCR was recovered from a woman in her sixties or seventies with renal cell carcinoma. The source was blood, collected from a patient whose treatment included radiotherapy and nephrectomy. CDR3 sequence: CASSRTGGIPSSYNSPLHF. For the CDR3, the DNA is TGTGCCAGCAGCCGCACCGGGGGGATACCTAGCTCCTATAATTCACCCCTCCACTTT. The whole variable domain, filled in from reference TRBV28 and TRBJ1-6, reads DVKVTQSSRYLVKRTGEKVFLECVQDMDHENMFWYRQDPGLGLRLIYFSYDVKMKEKGDIPEGYSVSREKKERFSLILESASTNQTSMYLCASSRTGGIPSSYNSPLHFGNGTRLTVT.